This TCR beta chain was identified in a study of CD8 T cells in Susac syndrome. Random-hexamer reverse transcription was applied to roughly 0.5 to 1 ug RNA. In TCRdb, the immunoSEQ multiplex PCR reads were re-called with MiXCR into one record per CDR3 protein. The sample has around 160,000 distinct CDR3 sequences; approximately 93% are singletons. Germline CDR1 reads SGHRS; CDR2 reads YFSETQ. After removal of 5 bases from V and 0 bases from J, the junction contained 12 bases not matched to a gene. The CDR3 runs 17 residues. This chain links TRBV5-1 with TRBJ1-1, with 8 bases fitting TRBD1. The sample was CD4+ T cells from PBMCs. The origin of this receptor is a human donor with multiple sclerosis. CDR3 coding DNA: TGCGCCAGCAGTCACGGAACCGGGACAGGACTGAACACTGAAGCTTTCTTT. This gives the protein CASSHGTGTGLNTEAFF.